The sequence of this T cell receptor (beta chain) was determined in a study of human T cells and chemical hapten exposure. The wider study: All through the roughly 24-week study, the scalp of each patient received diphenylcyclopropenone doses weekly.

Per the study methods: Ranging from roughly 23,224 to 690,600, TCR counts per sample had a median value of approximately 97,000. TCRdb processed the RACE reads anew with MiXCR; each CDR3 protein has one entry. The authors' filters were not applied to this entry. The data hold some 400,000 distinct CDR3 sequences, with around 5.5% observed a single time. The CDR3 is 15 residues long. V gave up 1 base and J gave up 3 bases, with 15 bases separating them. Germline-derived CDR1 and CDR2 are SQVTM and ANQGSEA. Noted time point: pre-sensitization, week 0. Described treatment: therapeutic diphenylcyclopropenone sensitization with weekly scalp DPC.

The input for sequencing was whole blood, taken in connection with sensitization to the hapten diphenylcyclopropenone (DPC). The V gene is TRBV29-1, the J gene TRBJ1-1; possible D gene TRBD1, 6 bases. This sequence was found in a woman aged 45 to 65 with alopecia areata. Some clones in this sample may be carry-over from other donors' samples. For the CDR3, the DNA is TGCAGCGTTGAAGGGGAAGGGGGGCGCGACACTGAAGCTTTCTTT. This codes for CSVEGEGGRDTEAFF.